This TCR beta chain was identified during a study of beta chain features in type 1 diabetes. Findings of the study overall: Shorter TCRB CDR3s, moderately but significantly so, were found in Type 1 diabetes patients in all four CD4+ subsets.

Sorting of CD4+ naive, central memory, regulatory and stem cell-like memory cells was performed via CD45RO/CCR7/CD25/CD127/CD95/CD27. This clone was detected only once. Its matching antigen is unknown. Every isolated RNA sample was fully reverse transcribed, so sequencing captured expressed TCRB transcripts. Data came from immunoSEQ multiplex PCR; TCRdb stores just in-frame clones and leaves some out. Of 150,000 to 200,000 clones listed, 50% to 70% are singletons. V lost 2 bases, J lost 6 bases, and 17 bases lay in between. The V gene's germline CDR1 is MNHNY and CDR2 SVGAGI (reference sequence). CDR3 size: 16 residues.

The sample consisted of naive CD4+ T cells from blood. This sequence originates from a man aged 25-40 years with type 1 diabetes. The chain has TRBV6-6 and TRBJ2-1; D is possibly TRBD1 (7 bases). The CDR3 spells CASSYPGLPGGNEQFF. Here the CDR3 DNA reads TGTGCCAGCAGTTACCCGGGACTCCCAGGGGGCAATGAGCAGTTCTTC.